The rows below give T cell receptor beta chains drawn from one sample of a study of vaccination and CD4 T cells after COVID-19. These TCRs' antigens remain unknown. TCRdb re-called the PCR reads with MiXCR, one entry per CDR3 protein. This table has tens of thousands of distinct CDR3 sequences, less than 35% appearing once. The sample taken for sequencing was cultured CD4+ T cells from blood. Receptor source: a human donor with COVID-19. The CDR3 runs from the conserved cysteine through the conserved F or W. A D gene is named only where the DNA matches it firmly. Expanded clones are given a class, and other clones once, few, many or no size at all.

>few|TRBJ2-3|TRBV5-1|NA
CASSSGDSTDTQYF
TGCGCCAGCAGCTCGGGGGACAGCACAGATACGCAGTATTTT
>few|TRBJ1-2|TRBV5-5|NA
CASSSNGQGTFYGYTF
TGTGCCAGCAGCTCCAATGGGCAGGGGACCTTCTATGGCTACACCTTC
>few|TRBJ1-1|TRBV10-3|NA
CAISVGQGSPGEAFF
TGTGCCATCAGTGTCGGTCAGGGGAGTCCCGGCGAAGCTTTCTTT
>NA|TRBJ1-5|TRBV20-1|NA
CSARDGRGRGDQPQHF
TGCAGTGCTAGAGATGGACGGGGGCGCGGAGATCAGCCCCAGCATTTT
>NA|TRBJ1-2|TRBV4-3|NA
CASSQEGDGGYTF
TGCGCCAGCAGCCAAGAAGGGGACGGGGGCTACACCTTC
>NA|TRBJ2-7|TRBV30|NA
CAWSVRVSGRISYEQYF
TGTGCCTGGAGTGTAAGGGTCTCTGGGAGAATATCCTACGAGCAGTACTTC
>few|TRBJ1-1|TRBV28|TRBD1
CASSSGQGASSAEAFF
TGTGCCAGCAGTTCGGGACAGGGGGCGAGTTCCGCTGAAGCTTTCTTT
>few|TRBJ1-5|TRBV30|TRBD1
CAWSGTGTQPQHF
TGTGCCTGGAGTGGGACAGGGACTCAGCCCCAGCATTTT
>NA|TRBJ2-5|TRBV10-1|TRBD1
CASSADRGSETQYF
TGCGCCAGCAGTGCTGACAGGGGATCTGAGACCCAGTACTTC
>few|TRBJ2-5|TRBV20-1|NA
CSAGDLGETQYF
TGCAGTGCTGGGGACCTTGGAGAGACCCAGTACTTC
>few|TRBJ1-5|TRBV20-1|NA
CSASFPKAGAGNQPQHF
TGCAGTGCTAGCTTCCCTAAAGCGGGGGCTGGCAATCAGCCCCAGCATTTT
>few|TRBJ2-3|TRBV2|NA
CASRYRAGDTQYF
TGTGCCAGCAGATACCGGGCGGGAGATACGCAGTATTTT
>NA|TRBJ2-7|TRBV11-3|NA
CASSQNSYEQYF
TGTGCCAGCAGCCAGAACTCCTACGAGCAGTACTTC
>NA|TRBJ2-5|TRBV12-3/TRBV12-4|TRBD2
CASSSTSGEETQYF
TGTGCCAGCAGTTCAACTAGCGGGGAAGAGACCCAGTACTTC
>few|TRBJ2-5|TRBV6-1|NA
CASSGGVQETQYF
TGTGCCAGCAGTGGGGGGGTTCAAGAGACCCAGTACTTC
>few|TRBJ1-2|TRBV11-2|TRBD1
CASTTPHRGRGGYTF
TGTGCCAGCACGACACCGCACAGGGGGCGGGGTGGCTACACCTTC
>NA|TRBJ1-1|TRBV28|NA
CASSLNLQGRTEAFF
TGTGCCAGCAGTTTGAATTTGCAGGGCAGGACTGAAGCTTTCTTT
>few|TRBJ2-7|TRBV19|TRBD2
CASSRRWTSGGPGLYEQYF
TGTGCCAGTAGTAGGCGTTGGACTAGCGGGGGGCCGGGGCTATACGAGCAGTACTTC
>few|TRBJ2-2|TRBV10-3|NA
CAISGGQPNTGELFF
TGTGCCATCAGTGGGGGTCAGCCGAACACCGGGGAGCTGTTTTTT
>few|TRBJ2-2|TRBV20-1|NA
CSARSPSSEGVLGELFF
TGCAGTGCTAGATCTCCTTCTAGCGAGGGGGTCTTGGGGGAGCTGTTTTTT
>NA|TRBJ1-3|TRBV6-2/TRBV6-3|NA
CASRPGVSSGNTIYF
TGTGCCAGCAGGCCCGGCGTCAGCTCTGGAAACACCATATATTTT
>NA|TRBJ1-6|TRBV20-1|TRBD1
CSARAGGSSYNSPLHF
TGCAGTGCTAGAGCAGGGGGAAGCTCCTATAATTCACCCCTCCACTTT
>few|TRBJ2-7|TRBV7-2|NA
CASSPEGPGSYEQYF
TGTGCCAGCAGCCCCGAGGGGCCAGGGTCCTACGAGCAGTACTTC
>few|TRBJ2-5|TRBV5-1|TRBD2
CASSLGSAGVETQYF
TGCGCCAGCAGCTTGGGTAGCGCGGGGGTGGAGACCCAGTACTTC
>NA|TRBJ2-3|TRBV6-2/TRBV6-3|NA
CASSLDRTVVTDTQYF
TGTGCCAGCAGCTTGGACCGCACGGTTGTGACAGATACGCAGTATTTT
>NA|TRBJ2-7|TRBV21-1|NA
CASSDRDRDPYEQYF
TGTGCCAGCAGCGACCGGGACAGGGATCCCTACGAGCAGTACTTC
>NA|TRBJ2-1|TRBV27|NA
CASGQAQGASYNEQFF
TGTGCCAGCGGACAAGCACAGGGCGCCTCCTACAATGAGCAGTTCTTC
>few|TRBJ1-2|TRBV4-3|NA
CASSQDSGGGYGYTF
TGCGCCAGCAGCCAAGATAGCGGGGGAGGTTATGGCTACACCTTC
>NA|TRBJ1-5|TRBV7-2|NA
CASSLDAGRFNQPQHF
TGTGCCAGCAGCTTAGATGCGGGCAGGTTCAATCAGCCCCAGCATTTT
>NA|TRBJ2-7|TRBV5-5|NA
CASSSGTNEQYF
TGTGCCAGCAGCTCGGGAACCAACGAGCAGTACTTC
>NA|TRBJ2-2|TRBV5-1|NA
CASRGQPGANTGELFF
TGCGCCAGCAGGGGCCAGCCCGGGGCGAACACCGGGGAGCTGTTTTTT
>NA|TRBJ2-1|TRBV19|TRBD2
CASGTSGGASSYNEQFF
TGTGCCAGTGGCACTAGCGGGGGGGCGAGCTCCTACAATGAGCAGTTCTTC
>NA|TRBJ1-1|TRBV6-5|NA
CASSLPGQNTEAFF
TGTGCCAGCAGTTTACCGGGACAGAACACTGAAGCTTTCTTT
>few|TRBJ2-7|TRBV20-1|NA
CSARESEYEQYF
TGCAGTGCTAGAGAGTCGGAGTACGAGCAGTACTTC
>few|TRBJ1-5|TRBV2|NA
CASNLDEASNQPQHF
TGTGCCAGCAATCTGGACGAGGCGAGCAATCAGCCCCAGCATTTT
>NA|TRBJ1-6|TRBV4-1|NA
CASSQVRANSPLHF
TGCGCCAGCAGCCAAGTCAGGGCGAATTCACCCCTCCACTTT
>NA|TRBJ1-4|TRBV25-1|NA
CASMIPENEKLFF
TGTGCCAGCATGATACCGGAAAATGAAAAACTGTTTTTT
>NA|TRBJ2-5|TRBV4-1|TRBD2
CASSQEASGVGETQYF
TGCGCCAGCAGCCAAGAGGCTAGCGGGGTGGGAGAGACCCAGTACTTC
>NA|TRBJ1-5|TRBV19|NA
CASSIGATRSNQPQHF
TGTGCCAGTAGTATTGGCGCAACCCGTAGCAATCAGCCCCAGCATTTT
>few|TRBJ1-6|TRBV4-2|TRBD1
CASSQSSGGYNSPLHF
TGTGCCAGCAGCCAATCCTCAGGGGGCTATAATTCACCCCTCCACTTT
>NA|TRBJ1-2|TRBV30|NA
CAWSVRWDPRYGYTF
TGTGCCTGGAGTGTAAGGTGGGATCCGCGGTATGGCTACACCTTC
>NA|TRBJ1-3|TRBV11-2|NA
CASSLIPGAGNTIYF
TGTGCCAGCAGCTTAATACCGGGGGCTGGAAACACCATATATTTT
>few|TRBJ2-1|TRBV30|NA
CAWTRGLYNEQFF
TGTGCCTGGACACGGGGCCTCTACAATGAGCAGTTCTTC
>few|TRBJ1-1|TRBV28|NA
CASSRLRGGNTEAFF
TGTGCCAGCAGTCGCCTGAGGGGGGGGAACACTGAAGCTTTCTTT
>few|TRBJ1-1|TRBV7-2|NA
CASSLQGMGDTEAFF
TGTGCCAGCAGCTTACAGGGGATGGGCGACACTGAAGCTTTCTTT
>few|TRBJ1-5|TRBV18|NA
CASSPQGFDQPQHF
TGTGCCAGCTCACCGCAGGGTTTTGATCAGCCCCAGCATTTT
>few|TRBJ1-5|TRBV12-3/TRBV12-4|TRBD1
CASQEQGLSQPQHF
TGTGCCAGCCAGGAACAGGGGTTGAGTCAGCCCCAGCATTTT
>NA|TRBJ2-5|TRBV2|NA
CAGARERVLTGETQYF
TGTGCCGGGGCTAGGGAGCGGGTCCTAACGGGAGAGACCCAGTACTTC
>NA|TRBJ2-2|TRBV23-1|TRBD2
CASTTGTSDNTGELFF
TGCGCCAGCACCACCGGGACTAGCGATAACACCGGGGAGCTGTTTTTT
>few|TRBJ2-7|TRBV27|NA
CASSPRQGGEQYF
TGTGCCAGCAGCCCACGACAGGGAGGCGAGCAGTACTTC
>NA|TRBJ2-1|TRBV7-6|NA
CASSLSNNEQFF
TGTGCCAGCAGCTTATCCAACAATGAGCAGTTCTTC
>NA|TRBJ1-5|TRBV28|TRBD1
CASSLPQTWGQRAKPQHF
TGTGCCAGCAGTTTACCCCAGACATGGGGACAGCGGGCAAAGCCCCAGCATTTT
>NA|TRBJ2-7|TRBV6-5|NA
CASSYSGVPTYEQYF
TGTGCCAGCAGTTACTCGGGAGTTCCTACCTACGAGCAGTACTTC
>few|TRBJ2-1|TRBV6-2/TRBV6-3|TRBD1
CASRTGGSYNEQFF
TGTGCCAGCAGGACAGGGGGCTCCTACAATGAGCAGTTCTTC
>NA|TRBJ1-4|TRBV27|NA
CASSSSGAGDEKLFF
TGTGCCAGCAGTTCCTCCGGGGCTGGAGATGAAAAACTGTTTTTT